This TCR beta chain was sequenced during a study of blood T cell repertoires in COVID-19. Clones were read by immunoSEQ multiplex PCR, and TCRdb kept only the in-frame ones, dropping some. The sample has tens of thousands of clones; about 82% are singletons. The CDR3 has 16 amino acids. Germline V gives CDR1 KGHSH, CDR2 LQKENI. V was cut by 0 bases and J by 8 bases, with 19 bases left in between. The receptor was isolated from a human donor in a cohort sampled during active COVID-19. The sequenced material came from peripheral blood. The rearrangement links TRBV18 to TRBJ1-2, with D possibly being TRBD1 (6 bases). DNA for the CDR3: TGTGCCAGCTCACCACCCTCGACAGGAACCCTCGGGGGCTACACCTTC. It specifies CASSPPSTGTLGGYTF.